The clone carrying this T cell receptor beta chain has only one observation. Its antigen is undetermined. A much bigger clone sits one base away, suggesting this may be a read error. This sample was taken from a study of T cell repertoires in cytomegalovirus infection. The wider study: Through public TCR beta signatures, both CMV infection and matching HLA type were indicated. Notes on the study in general: There were HLA-C-restricted CMV-specific TCR beta clonotypes dominating the ex vivo response. People with CMV and the relevant HLA were identified by cumulative public TCR beta family frequency.

TCRdb reanalysed the reads using MiXCR and keeps one entry per CDR3 protein. The sample records a few hundred thousand distinct CDR3 sequences, less than 9.5% being singletons. CDR1 is MDHEN, CDR2 SYDVKM, per germline. This CDR3 region has 14 residues. The specimen was PBMCs. The source is a human donor in good health (CMV status not recorded). Some clones in this sample may be carry-over from other donors' samples. The gene calls are TRBV28 and TRBJ2-1; D uncertain. CDR3 amino acids: CASSLLIIDNERFF. The CDR3 DNA is TGTGCCAGCAGTTTGCTAATTATTGACAATGAGCGGTTCTTC.